The next 27 T cell receptor beta chains were all read from a single sample in a study of T-cell memory formation after mild COVID-19. TCRdb passed the 5' RACE reads through MiXCR, listing each CDR3 protein once. In the table there are almost 35,000 distinct CDR3 sequences, under 8% of which are singletons. The specimen sequenced was PBMCs or a T cell subset sorted from them (not recorded which). These receptors all stem from a man younger than 30 who had mild COVID-19 (a few samples of this study predate the infection). Cell type and time point are not known.

This clonotype was seen many times. V gene TRBV18 combines with J gene TRBJ1-1, with D hard to call. There are 14 residues in the CDR3. Trimming left V 2 bases short and J 0 bases short, with 7 bases between. The germline V gene encodes CDR1 KGHSH and CDR2 LQKENI. This CDR3 is CASSPRNLNTEAFF. CDR3 nucleotides: TGTGCCAGCTCACCAAGGAATTTGAACACTGAAGCTTTCTTT.

This clonotype was counted a few times. CDR3 sequence (DNA): TGCGCCAGCAGTGAAGGCCAGGGGGCAGGTTATTTT. This sequence encodes CASSEGQGAGYF. V and J are TRBV10-1 and TRBJ2-3, with TRBD1 identical over 8 bases. Germline V gene sequence: CDR1 WNHNN, CDR2 SYGVQD (reference sequence). This CDR3 is 12 amino acids long. V lost 3 bases, J lost 15 bases, and 8 bases stayed unmatched.

By proportion, this clonotype is medium-sized (0.01 to 0.1%). The chain uses TRBV4-1 and TRBJ1-1; D ambiguous. CDR3 length: 13 residues. The germline V gene has CDR1 MGHRA and CDR2 YSYEKL. The V end lost 1 base, the J end lost 11 bases, and 14 bases lay between the germline ends. CDR3 region: CASSQVEVAAAFF. CDR3 in DNA: TGCGCCAGCAGCCAAGTAGAAGTCGCGGCCGCTTTCTTT.

The table lists this clonotype with many counts. This rearrangement joins TRBV28 to TRBJ1-2; no clear D. The V end lost 3 bases, the J end lost 0 bases, and 8 bases lay between the germline ends. The CDR3 is 14 amino acids. Germline V lookup: CDR1 MDHEN, CDR2 SYDVKM. The CDR3 DNA reads TGTGCCAGCAGTTTGGGCACCGCTAACTATGGCTACACCTTC. It translates to CASSLGTANYGYTF.

The table lists this clonotype with many counts. CDR3 in DNA: TGTGCCAGCAGCCAAGACGCGGGGGGCCTAGGGGAGCAGTTCTTC. Protein product: CASSQDAGGLGEQFF. The chain is built from TRBV3-1 and TRBJ2-1; 8 nucleotides match TRBD2. With 0 bases clipped from V and 10 bases from J, the junction kept 8 bases outside the gene matches. CDR1 is LGHDT, CDR2 YNNKEL, per germline (reference sequence). CDR3 length: 15 residues.

This clonotype was detected many times. This chain joins TRBV27 and TRBJ2-5, with 9 bases aligning to TRBD1. V lost 5 bases to trimming and J lost 5 bases; unmatched junction nucleotides: 15. This CDR3 is 17 amino acids long. Per the germline V gene, CDR1 is MNHEY and CDR2 is SMNVEV (reference sequence). The DNA of the CDR3 is TGTGCCAGCAGTCTCACCGGGGGGAACAGGGGGCCGGAGACCCAGTACTTC. It codes for CASSLTGGNRGPETQYF.

This clonotype was seen ten or more times. This sequence joins TRBV20-1 and TRBJ2-3, with no clear D. Per germline, CDR1 DFQATT and CDR2 SNEGSKA (reference sequence). This CDR3 spans 16 amino acids. V shed 3 bases and J shed 2 bases, with 18 bases lying between them. CDR3 sequence: CSASVGVGLSTDTQYF. The CDR3 DNA follows: TGCAGTGCTAGCGTCGGCGTTGGCCTTTCCACAGATACGCAGTATTTT.

By sample share, this clonotype is medium-sized. The gene calls are TRBV10-3 and TRBJ2-5, with no clear D. The germline gives CDR1 ENHRY, CDR2 SYGVKD. The CDR3 contains 14 residues. Trimming stripped 0 bases from V and 2 bases from J, with 7 bases between. CDR3 loop: CAISESRTQETQYF. The DNA of the CDR3 is TGTGCCATCAGTGAGTCGCGGACGCAAGAGACCCAGTACTTC.

The chain is built from TRBV28 and TRBJ2-7, with D possibly being TRBD2 (5 bases). Trimming took 6 bases from V and 9 from J, leaving 15 bases between them. The CDR3 has 12 residues. Germline CDR1 and CDR2: MDHEN and SYDVKM. As DNA, the CDR3 is TGTGCCAGCAGCAAACAATCAAGCGGGCAGTACGTC. It specifies CASSKQSSGQYV.

This clonotype was counted only a few times. This chain connects TRBV5-4 to TRBJ2-1, with D hard to call. V dropped 5 bases and J dropped 6 bases, with 12 bases sitting between them. CDR1 and CDR2 (germline): SGHNT, YYREEE (reference sequence). The CDR3 is 13 residues long. CDR3 protein: CASSEESPNEQFF. DNA for the CDR3: TGTGCCAGCAGTGAAGAGTCCCCCAATGAGCAGTTCTTC.

This clonotype was counted between two and nine times. V gene TRBV6-2 or TRBV6-3 combines with J gene TRBJ2-2; perhaps D is TRBD1 or TRBD2 (5 bases each). The CDR3 has 13 residues. Per the germline V gene, CDR1 is MNHEY and CDR2 is SVGEGT. The V end lost 7 bases, the J end lost 3 bases, and 9 bases lay between the germline ends. The CDR3 nucleotides read TGTGCCAGCAACGGGGCTGACACCGGGGAGCTGTTTTTT. Translation: CASNGADTGELFF.

This clonotype was counted at least ten times. The J gene is TRBJ1-5, the V gene TRBV7-8, with D perhaps matching TRBD1 (5 bases). CDR1 and CDR2 from the germline V gene are SGHVS and FQNEAQ. Trimming shortened V by 1 base and J by 4 bases, and 11 bases separated the two germline ends. The CDR3 totals 15 residues. Here the CDR3 DNA reads TGTGCCAGCAGCTTAGGGGGGACGGGGAATCAGCCCCAGCATTTT. Protein: CASSLGGTGNQPQHF. Full variable domain (rest looked up from reference TRBV7-8 and TRBJ1-5): GAGVSQSPRYKVAKRGQDVALRCDPISGHVSLFWYQQALGQGPEFLTYFQNEAQLDKSGLPSDRFFAERPEGSVSTLKIQRTQQEDSAVYLCASSLGGTGNQPQHFGDGTRLSIL.

This clonotype appeared many times. V is TRBV7-9 and J is TRBJ1-1; tentatively, D is TRBD1 (6 bases). Looked up from germline, CDR1 is SEHNR and CDR2 is FQNEAQ (reference sequence). The CDR3 is 15 residues long. Trimming shortened V by 3 bases and J by 5 bases, and 16 bases separated the two germline ends. CDR3 in amino acids: CASSLFRGLETEAFF. The CDR3 DNA reads TGTGCCAGCAGCTTGTTCCGGGGGCTTGAGACTGAAGCTTTCTTT.

This clonotype was seen more than once but under ten times. This CDR3 reads CASSLIAARGWATNEKLFF. The CDR3 DNA sequence: TGTGCCAGCAGCTTAATCGCTGCCAGGGGTTGGGCAACTAATGAAAAACTGTTTTTT. This chain uses TRBV7-8 with TRBJ1-4, with D tentatively TRBD1 (6 bases). This CDR3 region has 19 residues. V gave up 2 bases and J gave up 0 bases, with 19 bases separating them. Germline CDR1 is SGHVS and CDR2 is FQNEAQ.

This rearrangement joins TRBV5-1 to TRBJ2-2; the D gene is possibly TRBD2 (5 bases). This CDR3 contains 14 residues. Trimming took 4 bases from V and 0 from J, leaving 7 bases between them. CDR1 and CDR2 (germline): SGHRS, YFSETQ. The CDR3 DNA reads TGCGCCAGCAGCGAGGGTACGAACACCGGGGAGCTGTTTTTT. Amino acid sequence: CASSEGTNTGELFF. Combining the CDR3 with reference TRBV5-1 and TRBJ2-2 gives the whole variable domain KAGVTQTPRYLIKTRGQQVTLSCSPISGHRSVSWYQQTPGQGLQFLFEYFSETQRNKGNFPGRFSGRQFSNSRSEMNVSTLELGDSALYLCASSEGTNTGELFFGEGSRLTVL.

This clonotype was detected many times. This chain links TRBV5-6 with TRBJ2-3; the D is unclear. V was trimmed by 2 bases and J by 2 bases, leaving 12 bases between them. This CDR3 contains 15 residues. Germline V gene data show CDR1 as SGHDT and CDR2 as YYEEEE. The DNA of the CDR3 is TGTGCCAGCAGCTTACCGACAACCCCCACAGATACGCAGTATTTT. Its protein product is CASSLPTTPTDTQYF.

The chain couples TRBV6-6 to TRBJ2-1; the match to TRBD2 covers 7 bases. The CDR3 spans 14 residues. From germline, CDR1 is MNHNY and CDR2 SVGAGI (reference sequence). V trimming: 6 bases; J trimming: 5 bases; junction bases outside the gene matches: 7. The CDR3 nucleotides read TGTGCCAGCAGCAGGGCTAGCGGAGACAATGAGCAGTTCTTC. It specifies CASSRASGDNEQFF.

Comments on this clonotype: The germline gene is not matched at one end of the junction; a read error may be the cause. The V call is TRBV28, the J call TRBJ1-5, with a possible D match to TRBD1 (6 bases). Per the germline V gene, CDR1 is MDHEN and CDR2 is SYDVKM. CDR3 length: 15 residues. The CDR3 coding sequence is TGTGCCAGCAGATTATACCGGGACATTTATCAGCCCCAGCATTTT. Protein: CASRLYRDIYQPQHF.

This clonotype was counted many times. The DNA for the CDR3 is TGTGCCAGCAGCTTCACGGGCCAGGGAAACACCATATATTTT. This gives the protein CASSFTGQGNTIYF. This chain links TRBV7-9 with TRBJ1-3; no reliable D call. The germline V gene encodes CDR1 SEHNR and CDR2 FQNEAQ (reference sequence). With 3 bases removed from V and 4 bases from J, the gap between germline ends came to 10 bases. The CDR3 covers 14 residues.

This clonotype was seen a handful of times. V usage is TRBV20-1 and J usage is TRBJ1-1, with a tentative D call TRBD1 (5 bases). The length of the CDR3 is 13 residues. Germline V gene lookup returns CDR1 DFQATT and CDR2 SNEGSKA (reference sequence). DNA for the CDR3: TGCAGGTCTCGGGACCATAGGTCCAGTGAAGCTTTCTTT. Protein sequence: CRSRDHRSSEAFF.

This chain links TRBV19 with TRBJ2-6; no definite D call. Deletions cut 9 bases from V and 4 bases from J, with 10 bases between. The CDR3 runs 13 residues. The germline CDR1 and CDR2 sequences are LNHDA and SQIVND (reference sequence). In DNA form, the CDR3 reads TGTGCCAGCAGGTACAGCGGGGCCAACGTCCTGACTTTC. Protein product: CASRYSGANVLTF. Looking up the rest from reference TRBV19 and TRBJ2-6 gives the full variable domain: DGGITQSPKYLFRKEGQNVTLSCEQNLNHDAMYWYRQDPGQGLRLIYYSQIVNDFQKGDIAEGYSVSREKKESFPLTVTSAQKNPTAFYLCASRYSGANVLTFGAGSRLTVL.

This clonotype was detected many times. This rearrangement joins TRBV5-1 to TRBJ2-1; D unresolved. Germline V gene sequence: CDR1 SGHRS, CDR2 YFSETQ. Trimming took off 3 bases at V and 11 bases at J, with 21 bases between the two ends. This CDR3 is 15 amino acids long. The CDR3 spells CASSSATFQEDKQFF. Here the CDR3 DNA reads TGCGCCAGCAGCTCAGCAACGTTTCAAGAGGATAAGCAGTTCTTC.

This clonotype is deemed medium-sized. CDR3 DNA: TGTGCCAGCAGCCTCGAACCCCCCGGGGAGCCGGGATACAATGAGCAGTTCTTC. Translated: CASSLEPPGEPGYNEQFF. This sequence joins TRBV6-6 and TRBJ2-1; perhaps TRBD2 as D (5 bases). Trimming shortened V by 6 bases and J by 4 bases, and 25 bases separated the two germline ends. This CDR3 is built from 18 residues. Germline V CDR1 and CDR2: MNHNY, SVGAGI (reference sequence).

The genes are TRBV5-4 and TRBJ2-1; D call uncertain. The CDR3 is made up of 13 amino acids. CDR1 is SGHNT and CDR2 is YYREEE in the germline V gene (reference sequence). V lost 5 bases, J lost 7 bases, and 13 bases lay in between. Here the CDR3 reads CASRGPGPNEQFF. DNA for the CDR3: TGTGCCAGCAGGGGCCCGGGCCCTAATGAGCAGTTCTTC.

At least ten counts were recorded for this clonotype. The J gene is TRBJ2-7, the V gene TRBV7-2; D may be TRBD1 (5 bases). CDR1 and CDR2 from the germline V gene are SGHTA and FQGNSA. This CDR3 is built from 14 residues. V lost 5 bases and J 6 bases, leaving 17 bases between the germline ends. The CDR3 bases are TGTGCCAGCAGCCCACGGACAAGTTTGGGCGAGCAGTACTTC. Protein sequence: CASSPRTSLGEQYF.

This clonotype was observed many times. The chain employs TRBV6-4 and TRBJ2-3; TRBD2 matches at 8 bases. J was trimmed by 0 bases and V by 2 bases; bases with no gene match: 1. The CDR3 sequence is 15 residues long. Germline V gives CDR1 MRHNA, CDR2 SNTAGT. CDR3 residues: CASSDGGGSTDTQYF. The CDR3 bases are TGTGCCAGCAGTGACGGCGGGGGGAGCACAGATACGCAGTATTTT.

The chain carries TRBV4-1 and TRBJ1-5, with TRBD1 as a possible D gene (5 bases). The CDR3 spans 12 residues. Trimming removed 3 bases at V and 15 bases at J, with 15 bases between. Per germline, CDR1 MGHRA and CDR2 YSYEKL. The CDR3 bases are TGCGCCAGCAGCCAGGGGGGGGGGACGAGGCATTTT. Amino acid sequence: CASSQGGGTRHF.